A single sample is the source of the 16 T cell receptor beta chains below, sequenced in a study of blood T cell repertoires in COVID-19. Sequenced by immunoSEQ multiplex PCR; TCRdb stores in-frame clones only, minus some. The sample lists around 190,000 clones, 80% to 90% occurring once. Input material: peripheral blood. The source of these receptors is a man aged 50-60 years with active or convalescent COVID-19.

The CDR3 nucleotides read TGCAGCGTTGAAGGCAGCTATGGCTACACCTTC. This gives the protein CSVEGSYGYTF. The J gene is TRBJ1-2, the V gene TRBV29-1; D not resolved. The CDR3 spans 11 residues. The germline CDR1 and CDR2 sequences are SQVTM and ANQGSEA. Between the trimmed V and J ends, which lost 1 base and 4 bases, there was a span of 4 bases.

V usage is TRBV18 and J usage is TRBJ1-2, with D possibly matching TRBD1 (5 bases). The V and J ends lost 4 bases and 6 bases respectively, with 12 bases between them. Germline CDR1 KGHSH, CDR2 LQKENI. The CDR3 is 13 residues long. Here the CDR3 DNA reads TGTGCCAGCTCACGCGGGACTATTAATGGCTACACCTTC. It encodes CASSRGTINGYTF.

This clone was observed a handful of times. This chain uses TRBV29-1 with TRBJ1-2, with D maybe TRBD1 (5 bases). Germline CDR1 SQVTM, CDR2 ANQGSEA. The CDR3 consists of 16 residues. The V end lost 3 bases, the J end lost 2 bases, and 19 bases lay between the germline ends. The CDR3 DNA follows: TGCAGCGTTGATTTAGTTGTGGGAGGGACGAACTATGGCTACACCTTC. Amino acids: CSVDLVVGGTNYGYTF.

The chain recombines TRBV7-3 with TRBJ1-5; 9 bases match TRBD1. This CDR3 has 13 amino acids. V was pared by 3 bases and J by 7 bases, with 1 base of the junction left unmatched. From germline, CDR1 is SGHTA and CDR2 FQGTGA. The CDR3 here is CASSLDRGQPQHF. CDR3 sequence (DNA): TGTGCCAGCAGCTTGGACAGGGGCCAGCCCCAGCATTTT.

The chain recombines TRBV2 with TRBJ2-7; 9 bases match TRBD1. V was clipped by 7 bases and J by 1 base; unmatched bases: 5. Germline assignment: CDR1 SNHLY and CDR2 FYNNEI. The CDR3 is 14 amino acids. Here the CDR3 reads CASNDRGISYEQYF. The CDR3 coding sequence is TGTGCCAGCAATGACAGGGGGATATCCTACGAGCAGTACTTC.

V usage is TRBV6-5 and J usage is TRBJ1-2; weak D call: TRBD1 (6 bases). Per germline, CDR1 MNHEY and CDR2 SVGAGI. This CDR3 region has 14 residues. Trimming cost V 6 bases and J 6 bases, with 17 bases left between them. The CDR3: CASRVRQELDGYTF. CDR3 sequence (DNA): TGTGCCAGCAGGGTCCGACAGGAATTGGATGGCTACACCTTC.

Here the CDR3 reads CASSPPGVYEQYF. In nucleotides, the CDR3 is TGTGCCAGCTCACCCCCGGGGGTCTACGAGCAGTACTTC. The V and J genes are TRBV18 and TRBJ2-7; D may be TRBD2 (6 bases). CDR3 length: 13 amino acids. Trimming removed 3 bases at V and 3 bases at J, with 9 bases between. Germline V gene lookup returns CDR1 KGHSH and CDR2 LQKENI.

The table lists this clone with a count of one. The rearrangement joins TRBV15 to TRBJ1-2, with 7 bases lining up with TRBD1. The CDR3 totals 15 residues. Looked up from germline, CDR1 is LNHNV and CDR2 is YYDKDF (reference sequence). J gave up 4 bases and V 3 bases, and 8 bases lay outside the gene matches. The CDR3 region is CATSSPDRRFYGYTF. CDR3 nucleotide sequence: TGTGCCACCAGCAGCCCGGACAGGAGGTTCTATGGCTACACCTTC.

This chain uses TRBV5-1 with TRBJ2-1, with 11 bases that match TRBD2. This CDR3 is 14 amino acids long. CDR1 is SGHRS and CDR2 is YFSETQ in the germline V gene. Losses at the gene ends were 1 base for V and 7 bases for J; bases not matched to a gene: 1. Written as DNA, the CDR3 is TGCGCCAGCAGCTTGACTAGCGGGAGAAATGAGCAGTTCTTC. The encoded protein is CASSLTSGRNEQFF.

The chain is built from TRBV12-3 or TRBV12-4 and TRBJ2-3; D not resolved. The CDR3 covers 13 residues. V was clipped by 6 bases and J by 7 bases, with 14 bases between them. The CDR3 loop is CASSVGGLNTQYF. CDR3 sequence (DNA): TGTGCCAGCAGCGTCGGCGGATTAAATACGCAGTATTTT.

V and J are TRBV6-5 and TRBJ2-1; no clear D gene. The V gene's germline CDR1 is MNHEY and CDR2 SVGAGI. The germline V and J ends were trimmed by 5 bases and 10 bases, with 12 bases remaining between them. This CDR3 comprises 12 residues. The CDR3 sequence is CASSHPSGEQFF. The CDR3 coding sequence is TGTGCCAGCAGTCATCCCTCAGGAGAGCAGTTCTTC.

V gene TRBV5-5 combines with J gene TRBJ2-1, with D maybe TRBD2 (5 bases). Trimming left V 1 base short and J 0 bases short, with 8 bases between. Looked up from germline, CDR1 is SGHKS and CDR2 is YYEKEE (reference sequence). This CDR3 is built from 15 residues. For the CDR3, the DNA is TGTGCCAGCAGCTTGTCTACTAGCTCCTACAATGAGCAGTTCTTC. It is translated as CASSLSTSSYNEQFF.

CDR3 in amino acids: CAISQTESEAFF. CDR3 nucleotides: TGTGCCATCAGTCAGACAGAAAGTGAAGCTTTCTTT. The rearrangement joins TRBV10-3 to TRBJ1-1, with a possible D match to TRBD1 (5 bases). The germline gives CDR1 ENHRY, CDR2 SYGVKD. The V end was cut by 5 bases, the J end by 7 bases, with 11 bases between. The CDR3 consists of 12 residues.

The chain couples TRBV7-9 to TRBJ2-5; 12 nucleotides agree with TRBD2. CDR3 length: 15 residues. After removal of 5 bases from V and 5 bases from J, the junction contained 6 bases not matched to a gene. Germline V lookup: CDR1 SEHNR, CDR2 FQNEAQ (reference sequence). The CDR3 sequence is CASSPTSGSGETQYF. CDR3 nucleotides: TGTGCCAGCAGCCCGACTAGCGGGAGTGGGGAGACCCAGTACTTC.

The chain couples TRBV6-6 to TRBJ2-3; 7 bases are shared with TRBD1. The V gene end was trimmed by 9 bases and the J gene end by 0 bases; junction bases not matched to a gene: 6. The CDR3 runs 14 residues. In germline, CDR1 is MNHNY, CDR2 SVGAGI (reference sequence). The CDR3 sequence is CASFPGGSTDTQYF. Here the CDR3 DNA reads TGTGCCAGTTTTCCAGGGGGTAGCACAGATACGCAGTATTTT.

CDR3 loop: CAWSGGPGNQPQHF. CDR3 nucleotides: TGTGCCTGGAGTGGGGGGCCAGGTAATCAGCCCCAGCATTTT. The rearrangement uses TRBV30 and TRBJ1-5; tentatively, D is TRBD1 (6 bases). Trimming removed 1 base at V and 4 bases at J, with 11 bases between. CDR3 length: 14 residues. Germline V gives CDR1 GTSNPN, CDR2 SVGIG (reference sequence).